One and the same sample provided the 26 T cell receptor beta chains below, sequenced in a study of T cell repertoires in cytomegalovirus infection. Their antigen targets remain unknown. A single record per CDR3 protein comes from TCRdb applying MiXCR to the reads. Of about 280,000 distinct CDR3 sequences listed, roughly 21% are singletons. The specimen comprised cultured PBMCs, sampled from culture after CMV antigen stimulation. The receptors were sampled from a human donor in good health (CMV status not recorded). Some clones in this sample may be carry-over from other donors' samples.

The J gene is TRBJ2-4, the V gene TRBV9; D unclear. The CDR3 is 14 amino acids. V was clipped by 5 bases and J by 12 bases, with 21 bases between them. The germline CDR1 and CDR2 sequences are SGDLS and YYNGEE. The CDR3 DNA is TGTGCCAGCAGTCCCTCTGGCGGCGAGGCGGATCAGTACTTC. Translation: CASSPSGGEADQYF.

In its sample, this clonotype was seen a few times. The V call is TRBV12-3 or TRBV12-4, the J call TRBJ1-2; D is possibly TRBD1 (5 bases). V lost 4 bases and J lost 5, with 17 bases in between. The CDR3 runs 15 residues. The DNA of the CDR3 is TGTGCCAGCAGTTACGAAGCCGGGGGTCTTTATGGCTACACCTTC. This sequence encodes CASSYEAGGLYGYTF.

This clonotype was seen many times. V gene TRBV19 combines with J gene TRBJ2-1, with a possible D match to TRBD1 (5 bases). There are 16 residues in the CDR3. With 7 bases removed from V and 3 bases from J, the gap between germline ends came to 19 bases. Germline V gives CDR1 LNHDA, CDR2 SQIVND (reference sequence). DNA of the CDR3: TGTGCCAGTACACCGAAGGGGCAGAATCACTACAATGAGCAGTTCTTC. Protein sequence: CASTPKGQNHYNEQFF.

This chain links TRBV6-2 or TRBV6-3 with TRBJ2-1; D not certain. V lost 6 bases to trimming and J lost 5 bases, with 8 bases between them. The CDR3 length is 12 residues. Germline loops: CDR1 MNHEY, CDR2 SVGEGT. The CDR3 DNA reads TGTGCCAGCAGCGGCGCGAACAATGAGCAGTTCTTC. This gives the protein CASSGANNEQFF.

This clonotype appeared a few times. The rearrangement uses TRBV11-2 and TRBJ2-3, with TRBD2 matching 8 bases. V shed 5 bases, J shed 4 bases, and the junction held 8 bases outside the gene matches. This CDR3 contains 15 residues. Germline-derived CDR1 and CDR2 are SGHAT and FQNNGV. CDR3 protein: CASSNTAGDADTQYF. As DNA, the CDR3 is TGTGCCAGCAGCAATACAGCGGGAGACGCAGATACGCAGTATTTT.

The V gene is TRBV6-5, the J gene TRBJ1-5; TRBD1 aligns across 7 bases. The CDR3 is made up of 15 amino acids. Trimming at V came to 2 bases and at J to 2 bases, leaving 3 bases not matched to a gene. Germline values: CDR1 MNHEY, CDR2 SVGAGI. The chain's CDR3 is CASSYRGQGNQPQHF. In nucleotides, the CDR3 is TGTGCCAGCAGTTACCGAGGACAGGGCAATCAGCCCCAGCATTTT.

The V call is TRBV20-1, the J call TRBJ1-1, with 12 nucleotides matching TRBD1. The CDR3 has 17 amino acids. The V segment lost 1 base and the J segment 1 base; nucleotides outside the gene matches: 7. CDR1 is DFQATT and CDR2 is SNEGSKA in the germline V gene (reference sequence). CDR3 amino acids: CSARARGDRGQNTEAFF. The CDR3 DNA is TGCAGTGCTAGAGCTCGCGGGGACAGGGGGCAGAACACTGAAGCTTTCTTT.

The chain is built from TRBV15 and TRBJ1-5; no reliable D call. The germline V gene has CDR1 LNHNV and CDR2 YYDKDF (reference sequence). The CDR3 consists of 13 residues. The V gene lost 0 bases and the J gene lost 8 bases, with 8 bases spanning the gap. CDR3 sequence (DNA): TGTGCCACCAGCAGAGATCCCGAGGAGCCCCAGCATTTT. Its protein is CATSRDPEEPQHF.

This clonotype was seen only a few times. The chain uses TRBV2 and TRBJ1-5, with no clear D. The CDR3 sequence is 14 residues long. V lost 2 bases to trimming and J lost 11 bases, with 16 bases between them. The V gene's germline CDR1 is SNHLY and CDR2 FYNNEI. The CDR3 is CASSESQPFEAQHF. DNA for the CDR3: TGTGCCAGCAGTGAATCACAGCCCTTTGAAGCCCAGCATTTT. The full variable domain, rest sourced from reference TRBV2 and TRBJ1-5, is EPEVTQTPSHQVTQMGQEVILRCVPISNHLYFYWYRQILGQKVEFLVSFYNNEISEKSEIFDDQFSVERPDGSNFTLKIRSTKLEDSAMYFCASSESQPFEAQHFGDGTRLSIL.

V is TRBV30 and J is TRBJ2-5; tentative D call: TRBD1 (5 bases). Trimming removed 5 bases at V and 2 bases at J, with 12 bases between. Germline CDR1 and CDR2: GTSNPN and SVGIG (reference sequence). There are 13 residues in the CDR3. The CDR3 region has the DNA TGTGCCTGGGGCTTAGGGGAACAAGAGACCCAGTACTTC. Amino acids: CAWGLGEQETQYF.

This clonotype showed up just a few times. J is TRBJ2-1 and V is TRBV4-3; 9 nucleotides agree with TRBD2. CDR1 is LGHNA, CDR2 YSLEER, per germline. Losses at the gene ends were 0 bases for V and 3 bases for J; bases not matched to a gene: 18. The CDR3 covers 21 residues. For the CDR3, the DNA is TGCGCCAGCAGCCAAGATCAATTAGTGGCGGGAGGGGAACGCTACTACAATGAGCAGTTCTTC. The encoded protein is CASSQDQLVAGGERYYNEQFF.

This clonotype was seen a few times. The chain links TRBV12-3 or TRBV12-4 to TRBJ2-7; D could derive from TRBD1 or TRBD2 (6 bases each). Trimming pared 3 bases from V and 7 bases from J, leaving 13 bases between. This CDR3 is built from 13 residues. CDR3 amino acids: CASSFLGGGEQYF. CDR3 nucleotide sequence: TGTGCCAGCAGTTTTTTGGGGGGCGGGGAGCAGTACTTC.

This clonotype has ten or more counts. The chain joins TRBV12-3 or TRBV12-4 to TRBJ1-3; D remains unclear. CDR3 length equals 16 residues. Trimming pared 3 bases from V and 0 bases from J, leaving 12 bases between. CDR3 loop: CASSFGSSSSGNTIYF. The CDR3, as DNA: TGTGCCAGCAGTTTCGGCAGCTCATCCTCTGGAAACACCATATATTTT.

The sample holds a few counts of this clonotype. Mismatch with germline at one junction end may stem from a read error. This chain joins TRBV6-1 and TRBJ1-4; D gene uncertain. Germline CDR1 MNHNS, CDR2 SASEGT. The CDR3 has 15 amino acids. CDR3: CASREETATNEKLFF. The CDR3 nucleotides read TGTGCCAGCAGAGAAGAAACTGCAACTAATGAAAAACTGTTTTTT.

This clonotype was counted between two and nine times. The V gene is TRBV27, the J gene TRBJ2-3; unclear D gene. This CDR3 comprises 15 residues. Trimming took off 2 bases at V and 4 bases at J, with 13 bases between the two ends. From germline, CDR1 is MNHEY and CDR2 SMNVEV (reference sequence). The CDR3 spells CASSLTGTQADTQYF. In DNA, the CDR3 is TGTGCCAGCAGTTTAACGGGTACCCAAGCAGATACGCAGTATTTT.

The chain uses TRBV20-1 and TRBJ2-2; D may be TRBD1 or TRBD2 (5 bases each). V dropped 4 bases and J dropped 7 bases, with 7 bases sitting between them. Germline assignment: CDR1 DFQATT and CDR2 SNEGSKA (reference sequence). The CDR3 loop spans 11 amino acids. The CDR3 DNA reads TGCAGTGCTACGAGGGGCGGGGAGCTGTTTTTT. Amino acid sequence: CSATRGGELFF.

This clonotype was seen many times. The rearrangement joins TRBV7-3 to TRBJ1-1; D remains ambiguous. The CDR3 is made up of 14 amino acids. Trimming removed 2 bases from V and 3 bases from J, with 10 bases in between. Germline CDR1 is SGHTA and CDR2 is FQGTGA. CDR3 in amino acids: CASSLLGGYTEAFF. In nucleotides, the CDR3 is TGTGCCAGCAGCTTACTAGGCGGATACACTGAAGCTTTCTTT.

The sample holds one count of this clonotype. One junction end disagrees with the germline gene, perhaps due to a read error. V and J are TRBV4-3 and TRBJ2-5; 9 bases fit TRBD1. Germline V gene sequence: CDR1 LGHNA, CDR2 YSLEER. This CDR3 is built from 17 residues. The CDR3 coding sequence is TGCGCCAGCAGCCAAGATTTCGGGACAGGGCAATTGGAGACCCGGTACTTC. It specifies CASSQDFGTGQLETRYF.

The chain employs TRBV7-2 and TRBJ1-1; no firm D call. The CDR3 runs to 15 residues. The V gene's germline CDR1 is SGHTA and CDR2 FQGNSA. V shed 2 bases and J shed 0 bases, with 10 bases lying between them. Here the CDR3 DNA reads TGTGCCAGCAGCTTATGGCAGGCGGTGAACACTGAAGCTTTCTTT. Protein sequence: CASSLWQAVNTEAFF.

Many counts were recorded for this clonotype. The chain uses TRBV7-2 and TRBJ1-1; D might be TRBD1 (5 bases). This CDR3 has 15 amino acids. Germline V CDR1 and CDR2: SGHTA, FQGNSA. The V end was cut by 5 bases, the J end by 5 bases, with 18 bases between. CDR3 loop: CASSLTGTSGTEAFF. The CDR3 DNA follows: TGTGCCAGCAGCCTAACCGGGACCAGCGGTACTGAAGCTTTCTTT.

The chain employs TRBV24-1 and TRBJ2-5, with D perhaps matching TRBD1 (6 bases). The CDR3 length is 13 residues. Per germline, CDR1 KGHDR and CDR2 SFDVKD. V lost 7 bases to trimming and J lost 0 bases, with 8 bases between them. The CDR3 region has the DNA TGTGCCACCAGGGGACACTACCAAGAGACCCAGTACTTC. Translation: CATRGHYQETQYF.

This clonotype was recorded once. The J gene is TRBJ1-5, the V gene TRBV27; weak D call: TRBD1 (6 bases). The germline V gene has CDR1 MNHEY and CDR2 SMNVEV (reference sequence). This CDR3 spans 15 amino acids. Trimming left V 4 bases short and J 4 bases short, with 14 bases between. The CDR3 reads CASSSTDRYNQPQHF. In DNA form, the CDR3 reads TGTGCCAGCAGTTCAACCGACAGGTATAATCAGCCCCAGCATTTT.

The table lists this clonotype with a few counts. This sequence joins TRBV19 and TRBJ2-7; D gene unclear. CDR1 is LNHDA, CDR2 SQIVND, per germline (reference sequence). The CDR3 loop spans 14 amino acids. Trimming took off 5 bases at V and 2 bases at J, with 13 bases between the two ends. CDR3 loop: CASSVGLLPYEQYF. As DNA, the CDR3 is TGTGCCAGTAGTGTGGGTCTACTGCCCTACGAGCAGTACTTC. The full variable domain, with the rest looked up from reference TRBV19 and TRBJ2-7, is DGGITQSPKYLFRKEGQNVTLSCEQNLNHDAMYWYRQDPGQGLRLIYYSQIVNDFQKGDIAEGYSVSREKKESFPLTVTSAQKNPTAFYLCASSVGLLPYEQYFGPGTRLTVT.

This clonotype was picked up a small number of times. This chain uses TRBV7-9 with TRBJ1-1; D is uncertain. The length of the CDR3 is 14 residues. Germline V CDR1 and CDR2: SEHNR, FQNEAQ (reference sequence). Trimming cost V 5 bases and J 4 bases, with 14 bases left between them. CDR3 sequence reads: CASSPEGAGTEAFF. DNA for the CDR3: TGTGCCAGCAGCCCGGAGGGAGCGGGCACTGAAGCTTTCTTT.

The CDR3 nucleotides are TGTGCCAGCAGTTCTAAGCGCCAGGGGCTAGGGGCCAACGTCCTGACTTTC. Encoded protein: CASSSKRQGLGANVLTF. The V and J genes are TRBV28 and TRBJ2-6, with D possibly being TRBD1 (6 bases). The germline V and J ends were trimmed by 4 bases and 4 bases, with 17 bases remaining between them. The CDR3 consists of 17 residues. Per germline, CDR1 MDHEN and CDR2 SYDVKM. Together with reference TRBV28 and TRBJ2-6, the CDR3 gives the full variable domain: DVKVTQSSRYLVKRTGEKVFLECVQDMDHENMFWYRQDPGLGLRLIYFSYDVKMKEKGDIPEGYSVSREKKERFSLILESASTNQTSMYLCASSSKRQGLGANVLTFGAGSRLTVL.

The J gene is TRBJ2-1, the V gene TRBV28, with D unclear. CDR3 size: 17 residues. The germline V and J ends were trimmed by 5 bases and 2 bases, with 19 bases remaining between them. Germline lookup yields CDR1 MDHEN and CDR2 SYDVKM. The CDR3 nucleotides read TGTGCCAGCAGTCCTTATGATGGGGAAGCCCCCTACAATGAGCAGTTCTTC. Translation gives CASSPYDGEAPYNEQFF.